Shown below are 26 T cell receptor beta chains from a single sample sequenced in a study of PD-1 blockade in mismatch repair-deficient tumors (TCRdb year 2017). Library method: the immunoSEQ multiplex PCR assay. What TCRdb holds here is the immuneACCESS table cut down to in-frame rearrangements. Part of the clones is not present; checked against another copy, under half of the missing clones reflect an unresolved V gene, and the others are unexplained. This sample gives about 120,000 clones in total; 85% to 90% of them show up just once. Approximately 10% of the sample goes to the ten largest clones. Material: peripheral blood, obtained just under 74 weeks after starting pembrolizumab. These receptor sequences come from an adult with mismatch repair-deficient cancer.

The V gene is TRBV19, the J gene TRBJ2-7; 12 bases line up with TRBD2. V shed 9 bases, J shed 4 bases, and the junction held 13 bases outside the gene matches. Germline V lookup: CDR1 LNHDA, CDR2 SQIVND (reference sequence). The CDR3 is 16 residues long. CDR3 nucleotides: TGTGCCAGCAGCCCCGGGACTAGCGGGCGAGCTTACGAGCAGTACTTC. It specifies CASSPGTSGRAYEQYF.

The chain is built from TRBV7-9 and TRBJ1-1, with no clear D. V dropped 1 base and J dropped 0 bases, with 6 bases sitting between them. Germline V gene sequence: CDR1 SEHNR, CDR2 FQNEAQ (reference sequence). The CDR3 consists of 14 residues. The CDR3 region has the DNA TGTGCCAGCAGCTTAGGCGGGGTGAACACTGAAGCTTTCTTT. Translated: CASSLGGVNTEAFF.

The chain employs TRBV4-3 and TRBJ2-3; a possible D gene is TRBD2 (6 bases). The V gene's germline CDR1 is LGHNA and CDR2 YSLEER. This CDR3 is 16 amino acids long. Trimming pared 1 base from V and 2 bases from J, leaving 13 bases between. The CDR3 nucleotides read TGCGCCAGCAGCCAAGGTAGCGGCCTCAACACAGATACGCAGTATTTT. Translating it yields CASSQGSGLNTDTQYF.

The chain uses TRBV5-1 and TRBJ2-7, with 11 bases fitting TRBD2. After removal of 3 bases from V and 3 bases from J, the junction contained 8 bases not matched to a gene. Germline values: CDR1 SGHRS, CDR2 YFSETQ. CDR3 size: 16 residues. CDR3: CASSWLAGGNFYEQYF. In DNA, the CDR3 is TGCGCCAGCAGCTGGCTAGCGGGAGGTAACTTCTACGAGCAGTACTTC. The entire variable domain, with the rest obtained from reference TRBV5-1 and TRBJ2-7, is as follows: KAGVTQTPRYLIKTRGQQVTLSCSPISGHRSVSWYQQTPGQGLQFLFEYFSETQRNKGNFPGRFSGRQFSNSRSEMNVSTLELGDSALYLCASSWLAGGNFYEQYFGPGTRLTVT.

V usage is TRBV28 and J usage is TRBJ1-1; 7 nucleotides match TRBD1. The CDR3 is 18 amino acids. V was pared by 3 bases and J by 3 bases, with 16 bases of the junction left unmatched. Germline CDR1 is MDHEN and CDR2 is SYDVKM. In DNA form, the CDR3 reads TGTGCCAGCAGTTTTGGGAACCCGGGACAGTCTGGGGACACTGAAGCTTTCTTT. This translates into CASSFGNPGQSGDTEAFF. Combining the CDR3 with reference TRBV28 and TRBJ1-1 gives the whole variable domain DVKVTQSSRYLVKRTGEKVFLECVQDMDHENMFWYRQDPGLGLRLIYFSYDVKMKEKGDIPEGYSVSREKKERFSLILESASTNQTSMYLCASSFGNPGQSGDTEAFFGQGTRLTVV.

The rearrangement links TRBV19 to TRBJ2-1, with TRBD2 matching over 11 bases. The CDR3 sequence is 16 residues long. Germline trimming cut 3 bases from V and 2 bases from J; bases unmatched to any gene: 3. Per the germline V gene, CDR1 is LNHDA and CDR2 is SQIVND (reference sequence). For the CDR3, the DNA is TGTGCCAGTAGTATTTTTAGCGGGAGGGCCTACAATGAGCAGTTCTTC. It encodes CASSIFSGRAYNEQFF.

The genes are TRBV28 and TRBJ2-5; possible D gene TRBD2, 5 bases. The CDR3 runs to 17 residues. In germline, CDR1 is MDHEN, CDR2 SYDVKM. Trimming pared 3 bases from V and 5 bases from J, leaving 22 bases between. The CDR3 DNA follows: TGTGCCAGCAGTTTTTTTGTCTTCAGTCGTCCGGGGGAGACCCAGTACTTC. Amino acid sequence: CASSFFVFSRPGETQYF.

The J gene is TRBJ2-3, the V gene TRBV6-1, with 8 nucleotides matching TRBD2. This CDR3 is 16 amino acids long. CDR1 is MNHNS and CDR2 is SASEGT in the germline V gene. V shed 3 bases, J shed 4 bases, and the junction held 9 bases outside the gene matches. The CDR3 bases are TGTGCCAGCAGTGAGTATGCTAGCGGGCTCTCAGATACGCAGTATTTT. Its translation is CASSEYASGLSDTQYF.

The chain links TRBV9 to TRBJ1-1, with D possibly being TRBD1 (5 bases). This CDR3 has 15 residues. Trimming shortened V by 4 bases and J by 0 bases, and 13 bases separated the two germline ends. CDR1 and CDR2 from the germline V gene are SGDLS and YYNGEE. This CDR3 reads CASSPRDGLNTEAFF. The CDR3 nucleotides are TGTGCCAGCAGCCCGCGGGACGGACTGAACACTGAAGCTTTCTTT.

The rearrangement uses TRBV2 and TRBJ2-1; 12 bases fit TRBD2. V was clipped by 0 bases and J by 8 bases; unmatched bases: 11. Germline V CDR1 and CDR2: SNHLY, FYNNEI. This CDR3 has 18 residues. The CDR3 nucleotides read TGTGCCAGCAGTGAAGCTCGCAGGACTAGCGGGACAGGGCATGAGCAGTTCTTC. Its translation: CASSEARRTSGTGHEQFF.

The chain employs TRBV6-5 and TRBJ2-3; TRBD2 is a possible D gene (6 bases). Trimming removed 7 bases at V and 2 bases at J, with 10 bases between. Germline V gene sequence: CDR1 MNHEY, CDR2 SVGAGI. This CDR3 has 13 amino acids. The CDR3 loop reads CASTRGVTDTQYF. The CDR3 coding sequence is TGTGCCAGCACTCGCGGGGTCACAGATACGCAGTATTTT.

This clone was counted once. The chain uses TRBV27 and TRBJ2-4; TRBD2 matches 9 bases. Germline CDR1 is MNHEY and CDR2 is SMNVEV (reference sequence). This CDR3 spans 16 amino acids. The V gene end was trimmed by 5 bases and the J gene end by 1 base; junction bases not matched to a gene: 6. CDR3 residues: CASSPTSGWAKNIQYF. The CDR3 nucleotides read TGTGCCAGCAGTCCGACTAGCGGTTGGGCCAAAAACATTCAGTACTTC.

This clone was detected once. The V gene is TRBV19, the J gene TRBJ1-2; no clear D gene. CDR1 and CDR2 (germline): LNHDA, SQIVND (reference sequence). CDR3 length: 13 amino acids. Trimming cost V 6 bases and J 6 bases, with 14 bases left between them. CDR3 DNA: TGTGCCAGTAGCCCCTTCGGTATAGATGGCTACACCTTC. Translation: CASSPFGIDGYTF.

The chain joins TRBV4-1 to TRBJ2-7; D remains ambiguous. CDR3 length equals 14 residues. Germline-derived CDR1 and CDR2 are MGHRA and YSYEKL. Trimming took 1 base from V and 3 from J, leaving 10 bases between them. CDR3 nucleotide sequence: TGCGCCAGCAGCCAAGTAGATGGCAGCTACGAGCAGTACTTC. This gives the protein CASSQVDGSYEQYF.

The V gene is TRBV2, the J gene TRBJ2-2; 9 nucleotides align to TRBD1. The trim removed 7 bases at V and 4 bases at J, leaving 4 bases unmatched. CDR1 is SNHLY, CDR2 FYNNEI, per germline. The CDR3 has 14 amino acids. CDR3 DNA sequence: TGTGCCAGCAAGGTACAGGGGGCCACCGGGGAGCTGTTTTTT. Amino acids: CASKVQGATGELFF. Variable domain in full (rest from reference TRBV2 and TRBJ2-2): EPEVTQTPSHQVTQMGQEVILRCVPISNHLYFYWYRQILGQKVEFLVSFYNNEISEKSEIFDDQFSVERPDGSNFTLKIRSTKLEDSAMYFCASKVQGATGELFFGEGSRLTVL.

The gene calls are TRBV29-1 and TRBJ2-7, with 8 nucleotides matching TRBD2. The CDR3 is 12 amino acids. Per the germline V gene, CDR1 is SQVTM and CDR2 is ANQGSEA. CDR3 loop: CRANGTSLEQYF. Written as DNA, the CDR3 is TGCAGGGCTAACGGGACTAGTCTCGAGCAGTACTTC.

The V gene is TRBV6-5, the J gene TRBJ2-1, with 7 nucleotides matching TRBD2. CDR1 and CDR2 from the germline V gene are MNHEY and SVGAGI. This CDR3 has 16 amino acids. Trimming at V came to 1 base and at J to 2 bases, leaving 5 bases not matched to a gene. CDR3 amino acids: CASSYFRGVPYNEQFF. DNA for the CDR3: TGTGCCAGCAGTTACTTTCGGGGGGTCCCCTACAATGAGCAGTTCTTC.

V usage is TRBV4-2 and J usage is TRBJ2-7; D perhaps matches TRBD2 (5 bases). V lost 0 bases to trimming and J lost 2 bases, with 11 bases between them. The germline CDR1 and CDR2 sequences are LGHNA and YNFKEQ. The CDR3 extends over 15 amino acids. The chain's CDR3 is CASSQDQAEAYEQYF. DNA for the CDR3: TGTGCCAGCAGCCAAGATCAAGCGGAGGCCTACGAGCAGTACTTC.

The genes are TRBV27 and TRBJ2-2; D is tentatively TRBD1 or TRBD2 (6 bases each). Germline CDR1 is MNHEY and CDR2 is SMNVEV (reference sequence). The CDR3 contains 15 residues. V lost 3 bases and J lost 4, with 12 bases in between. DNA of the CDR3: TGTGCCAGCAGTTTCCGGGGGCGCCCCACCGGGGAGCTGTTTTTT. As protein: CASSFRGRPTGELFF.

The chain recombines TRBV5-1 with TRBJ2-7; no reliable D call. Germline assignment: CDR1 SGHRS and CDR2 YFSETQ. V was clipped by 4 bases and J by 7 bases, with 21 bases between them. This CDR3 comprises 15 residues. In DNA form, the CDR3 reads TGCGCCAGCAGCCGTGCCGAACTATCTTCTATAGAGCAGTACTTC. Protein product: CASSRAELSSIEQYF.

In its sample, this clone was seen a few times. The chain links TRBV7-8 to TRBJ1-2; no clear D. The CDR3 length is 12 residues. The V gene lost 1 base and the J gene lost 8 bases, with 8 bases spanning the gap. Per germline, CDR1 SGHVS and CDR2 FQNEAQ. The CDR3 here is CASSLEGNGYTF. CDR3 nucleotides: TGTGCCAGCAGCTTAGAAGGGAACGGCTACACCTTC.

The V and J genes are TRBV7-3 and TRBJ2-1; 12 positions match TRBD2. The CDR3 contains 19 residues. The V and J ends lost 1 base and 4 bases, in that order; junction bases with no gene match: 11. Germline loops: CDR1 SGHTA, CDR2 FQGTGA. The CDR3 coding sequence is TGTGCCAGCAGCTTAAGGGGACCCCGGACTAGCGGGGCTTACAATGAGCAGTTCTTC. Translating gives CASSLRGPRTSGAYNEQFF.

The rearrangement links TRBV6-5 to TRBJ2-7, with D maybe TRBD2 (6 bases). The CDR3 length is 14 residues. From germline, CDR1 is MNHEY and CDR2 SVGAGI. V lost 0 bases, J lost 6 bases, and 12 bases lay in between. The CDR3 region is CASSYSMGGREQYF. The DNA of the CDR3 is TGTGCCAGCAGTTACTCGATGGGGGGACGCGAGCAGTACTTC.

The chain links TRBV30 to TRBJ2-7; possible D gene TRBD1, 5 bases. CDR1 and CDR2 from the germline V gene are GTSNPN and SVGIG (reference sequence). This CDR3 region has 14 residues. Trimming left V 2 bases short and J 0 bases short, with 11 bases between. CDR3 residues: CAWSPDSFSYEQYF. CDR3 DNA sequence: TGTGCCTGGAGTCCTGACAGCTTCTCCTACGAGCAGTACTTC. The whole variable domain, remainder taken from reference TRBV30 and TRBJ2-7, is SQTIHQWPATLVQPVGSPLSLECTVEGTSNPNLYWYRQAAGRGLQLLFYSVGIGQISSEVPQNLSASRPQDRQFILSSKKLLLSDSGFYLCAWSPDSFSYEQYFGPGTRLTVT.

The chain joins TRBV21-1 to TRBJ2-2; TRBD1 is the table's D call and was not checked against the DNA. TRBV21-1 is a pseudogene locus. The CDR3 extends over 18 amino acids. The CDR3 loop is CASSKGDLGHPNTGELFF. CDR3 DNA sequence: TGTGCCAGCAGCAAAGGGGACCTGGGACATCCGAACACCGGGGAGCTGTTTTTT.

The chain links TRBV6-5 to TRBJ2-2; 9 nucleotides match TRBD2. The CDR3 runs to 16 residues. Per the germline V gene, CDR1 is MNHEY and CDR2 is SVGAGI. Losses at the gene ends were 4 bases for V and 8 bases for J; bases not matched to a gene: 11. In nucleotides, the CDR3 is TGTGCCAGCAGTTTGGAGCCTAGCGGGAATTCGGGGGAGCTGTTTTTT. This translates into CASSLEPSGNSGELFF.